This T cell receptor (beta chain) was found in a study of beta chain features in type 1 diabetes. Per the germline V gene, CDR1 is LNHDA and CDR2 is SQIVND (reference sequence). The CDR3 has 13 residues. Germline trimming cut 8 bases from V and 4 bases from J; bases unmatched to any gene: 6. This clone was observed a handful of times. cDNA synthesis used the whole RNA isolate, giving expressed TCRB sequences. Using immunoSEQ multiplex PCR, the repertoire was profiled, and TCRdb retains in-frame clones only, with some absent. The repertoire has some 400,000 clones, approximately 16% of them found once; the top ten carry more than 0.015%.

The clonotype was recovered from a woman younger than 30 in good health. The chain links TRBV19 to TRBJ2-7; 9 positions agree with TRBD2. Sequences were obtained from naive CD4+ T cells from blood. CDR3 region: CASRRGGLYEQYF. The CDR3 DNA follows: TGTGCCAGTCGGCGGGGGGGGCTGTACGAGCAGTACTTC.